This paragraph covers one T cell receptor (beta chain) sequence. The germline CDR1 and CDR2 sequences are SGHRS and YFSETQ. J gave up 2 bases and V 4 bases, and 5 bases lay outside the gene matches. The CDR3 length is 15 residues. The data stem from a study of shared clonotypes between healthy human individuals. Clones were sequenced by immunoSEQ multiplex PCR, and TCRdb holds only the in-frame ones, with some missing. Of about 980,000 clones in the sample, less than 85% were seen once. The TCR was taken from a man between 18 and 35 years old in good health. Sequenced: memory CD4+ T cells sorted from blood. The subset was: CD45RA-negative fraction. The chain links TRBV5-1 to TRBJ2-5, with 10 bases matching TRBD2. The CDR3 nucleotides are TGCGCCAGCAGCACCGGACTAGCGGAACAAGAGACCCAGTACTTC. Protein sequence: CASSTGLAEQETQYF.